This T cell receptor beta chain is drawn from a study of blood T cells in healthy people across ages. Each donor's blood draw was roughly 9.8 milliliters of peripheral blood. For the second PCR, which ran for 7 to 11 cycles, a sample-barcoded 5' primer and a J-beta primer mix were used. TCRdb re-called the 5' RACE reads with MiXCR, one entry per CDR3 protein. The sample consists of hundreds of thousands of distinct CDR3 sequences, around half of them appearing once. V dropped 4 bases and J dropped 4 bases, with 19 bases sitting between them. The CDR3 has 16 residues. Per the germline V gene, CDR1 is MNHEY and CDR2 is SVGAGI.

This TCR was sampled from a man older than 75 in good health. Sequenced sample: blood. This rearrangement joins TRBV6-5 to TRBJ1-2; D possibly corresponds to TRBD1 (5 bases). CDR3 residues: CASSFIQGRLGYGYTF. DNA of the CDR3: TGTGCCAGCAGTTTCATTCAGGGAAGGCTAGGCTATGGCTACACCTTC.